This T cell receptor beta chain was sequenced in a study of CD8+ T cells in alopecia areata. Overall study findings and caveats: With patients, TCR sharing proved less clear than in mice, a difference possibly related to HLA.

Trimming took 3 bases from V and 6 from J, leaving 13 bases between them. Germline V gene data show CDR1 as KGHSH and CDR2 as LQKENI. The CDR3 is made up of 14 amino acids. Points on this clone: Its antigen is currently unknown.

RNA, once extracted, was reverse transcribed into cDNA for use as the sequencing template. Libraries were prepared by immunoSEQ multiplex PCR; TCRdb keeps only in-frame clonotypes and omits some of them. Of 90,000 to 100,000 clones listed, roughly two fifths are singletons. The TCR originated in a human donor with alopecia areata. The chain is built from TRBV18 and TRBJ2-3; perhaps TRBD2 as D (5 bases). Sequencing input: CD4+ T cells sorted from blood. CDR3 residues: CASSPNTGRDTQYF. CDR3 DNA: TGTGCCAGCTCACCGAACACGGGAAGGGATACGCAGTATTTT.